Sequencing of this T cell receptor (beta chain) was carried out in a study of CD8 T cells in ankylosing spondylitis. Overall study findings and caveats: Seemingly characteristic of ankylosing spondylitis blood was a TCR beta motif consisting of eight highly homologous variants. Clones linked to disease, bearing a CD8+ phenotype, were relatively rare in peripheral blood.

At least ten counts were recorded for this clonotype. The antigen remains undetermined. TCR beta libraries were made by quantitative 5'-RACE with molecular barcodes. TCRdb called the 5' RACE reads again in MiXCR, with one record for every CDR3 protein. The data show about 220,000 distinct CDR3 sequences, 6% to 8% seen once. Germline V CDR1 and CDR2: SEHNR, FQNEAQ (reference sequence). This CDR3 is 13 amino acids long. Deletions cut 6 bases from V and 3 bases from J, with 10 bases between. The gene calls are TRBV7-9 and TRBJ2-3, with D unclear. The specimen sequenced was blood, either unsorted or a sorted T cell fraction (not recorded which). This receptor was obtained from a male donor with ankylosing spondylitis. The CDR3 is CASRRQDTDTQYF. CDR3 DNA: TGTGCCAGCAGAAGGCAGGATACAGATACGCAGTATTTT.